Included here is one T cell receptor (beta chain) sequence, with context. What it binds is not known. TCRdb's table, derived via immunoSEQ multiplex PCR, lists solely in-frame clones and lacks some. The data contain around 130,000 clones, 75% to 90% of them seen just once; the ten biggest clones take up 8.4%. This sample stems from a study of identifying expanded T cells in peripheral blood. Collection occurred without any documented infections or immune events in donors. The CDR3 runs 17 residues. Germline V gene data show CDR1 as MNHNS and CDR2 as SASEGT. V dropped 3 bases and J dropped 0; count of bases not matched to a gene: 5. Whole-study findings and limits: Differentially abundant clones: around 1.2 between replicates, around 16 at 2 to 3 weeks, 19 to 20 at four. Variance in clone template counts between approximately 2-week samples significantly increased with total template count across all healthy donors.

The chain combines TRBV6-1 with TRBJ2-6, with 7 bases matching TRBD1. The sequence was obtained from a person aged 18-70 years in good health. The sequenced material came from blood. The CDR3 DNA reads TGTGCCAGCAGTGAGGACAGGAGCCTCTCTGGGGCCAACGTCCTGACTTTC. Protein sequence: CASSEDRSLSGANVLTF.